This T cell receptor beta chain appears in the sequencing data of a study of CD8+ T cells in alopecia areata. The study's findings and limits: More clonal than normal scalp was lesional scalp, particularly alopecia totalis/universalis.

On this clone itself: What it binds is not known.

The CDR3 totals 14 residues. Germline V gives CDR1 SGHDT, CDR2 YYEEEE. Between the trimmed V and J ends, which lost 0 bases and 7 bases, there was a span of 11 bases. RNA extraction was followed by reverse transcription into cDNA, which acted as the sequencing template. Clones were sequenced by immunoSEQ multiplex PCR, and TCRdb holds only the in-frame ones, with some missing. The data show 69,000 or so clones, 55% to 65% seen once. This receptor was obtained from a human donor with alopecia areata. This chain joins TRBV5-6 and TRBJ1-5; the D gene is possibly TRBD1 (6 bases). This specimen consisted of CD8+ T cells sorted from blood, obtained at week 0. Here the CDR3 reads CASSLGQDGQPQHF. The DNA for the CDR3 is TGTGCCAGCAGCTTGGGACAGGACGGACAGCCCCAGCATTTT.